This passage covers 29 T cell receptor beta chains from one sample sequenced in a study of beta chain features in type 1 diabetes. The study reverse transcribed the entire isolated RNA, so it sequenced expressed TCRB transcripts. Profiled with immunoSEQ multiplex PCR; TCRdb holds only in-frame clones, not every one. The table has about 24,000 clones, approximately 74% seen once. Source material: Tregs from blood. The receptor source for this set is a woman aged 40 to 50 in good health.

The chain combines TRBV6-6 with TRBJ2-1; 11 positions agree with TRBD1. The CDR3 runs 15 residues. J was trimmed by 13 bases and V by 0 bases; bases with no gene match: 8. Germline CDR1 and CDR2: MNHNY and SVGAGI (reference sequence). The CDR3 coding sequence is TGTGCCAGCAGTTACTCGCTCCGGGACAGGGGGATTCAGTTCTTC. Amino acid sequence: CASSYSLRDRGIQFF.

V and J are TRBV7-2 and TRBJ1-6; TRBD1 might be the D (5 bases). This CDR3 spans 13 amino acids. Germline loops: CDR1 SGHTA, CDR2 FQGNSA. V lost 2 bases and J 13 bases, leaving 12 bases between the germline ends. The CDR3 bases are TGTGCCAGCAGCTTAACAGGACCCGGGCCCCTCCACTTT. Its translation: CASSLTGPGPLHF.

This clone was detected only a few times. The CDR3 nucleotides read TGTGCCACCCCCAGGGAGGGTAAGTACGAGCAGTACTTC. It is translated as CATPREGKYEQYF. The V and J genes are TRBV6-5 and TRBJ2-7; 7 bases agree with TRBD2. The ends lost 10 bases at V and 4 bases at J; junction bases unmatched: 10. CDR3 length equals 13 residues. Germline-derived CDR1 and CDR2 are MNHEY and SVGAGI.

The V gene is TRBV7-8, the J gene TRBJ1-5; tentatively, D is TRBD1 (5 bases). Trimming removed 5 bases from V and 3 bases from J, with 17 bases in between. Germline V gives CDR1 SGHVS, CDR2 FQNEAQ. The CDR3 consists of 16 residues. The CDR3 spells CASSPSWGSHNQPQHF. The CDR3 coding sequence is TGTGCCAGCAGCCCGTCGTGGGGCTCACACAATCAGCCCCAGCATTTT.

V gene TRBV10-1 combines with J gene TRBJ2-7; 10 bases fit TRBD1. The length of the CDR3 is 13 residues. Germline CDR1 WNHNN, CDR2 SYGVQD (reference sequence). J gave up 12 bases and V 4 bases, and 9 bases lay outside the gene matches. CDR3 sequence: CASSGPGTGVRYF. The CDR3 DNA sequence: TGCGCCAGCAGTGGTCCCGGGACAGGGGTCCGGTACTTC.

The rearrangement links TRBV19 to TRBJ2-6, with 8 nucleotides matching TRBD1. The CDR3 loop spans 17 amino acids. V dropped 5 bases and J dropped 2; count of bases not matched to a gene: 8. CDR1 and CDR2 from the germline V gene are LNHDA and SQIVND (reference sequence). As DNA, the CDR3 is TGTGCCAGTAGTGGGGGGACAGGAGGAGCTGGGGCCAACGTCCTGACTTTC. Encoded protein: CASSGGTGGAGANVLTF.

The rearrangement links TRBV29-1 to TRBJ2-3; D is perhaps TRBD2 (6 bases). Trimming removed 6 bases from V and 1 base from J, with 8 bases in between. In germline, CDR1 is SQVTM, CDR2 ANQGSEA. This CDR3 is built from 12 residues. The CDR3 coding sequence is TGCAGCGTCGGGGGTCGCACAGATACGCAGTATTTT. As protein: CSVGGRTDTQYF.

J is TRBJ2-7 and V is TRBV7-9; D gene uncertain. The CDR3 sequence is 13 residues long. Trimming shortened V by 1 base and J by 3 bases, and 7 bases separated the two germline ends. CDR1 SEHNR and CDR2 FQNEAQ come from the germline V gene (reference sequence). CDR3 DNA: TGTGCCAGCAGCTTAGAGTTCGGCTACGAGCAGTACTTC. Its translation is CASSLEFGYEQYF.

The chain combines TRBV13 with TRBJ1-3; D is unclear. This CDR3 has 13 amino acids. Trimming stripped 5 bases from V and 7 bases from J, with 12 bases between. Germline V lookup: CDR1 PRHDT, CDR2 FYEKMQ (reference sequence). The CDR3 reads CASSKPPVNTIYF. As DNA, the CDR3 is TGTGCCAGCAGCAAGCCTCCGGTGAACACCATATATTTT.

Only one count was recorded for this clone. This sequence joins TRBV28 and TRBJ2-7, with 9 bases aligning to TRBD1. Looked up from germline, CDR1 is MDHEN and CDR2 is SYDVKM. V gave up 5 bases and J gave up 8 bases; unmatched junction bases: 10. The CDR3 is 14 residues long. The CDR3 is CASSRPGTGYKQYF. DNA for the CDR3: TGTGCCAGCAGTCGACCCGGGACAGGGTATAAGCAGTACTTC.

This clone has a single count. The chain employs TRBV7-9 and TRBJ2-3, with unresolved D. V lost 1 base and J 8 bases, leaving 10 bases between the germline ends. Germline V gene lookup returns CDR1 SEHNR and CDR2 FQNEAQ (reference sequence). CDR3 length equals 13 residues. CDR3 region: CASSLGLVGTQYF. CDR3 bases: TGTGCCAGCAGCTTAGGACTGGTTGGTACGCAGTATTTT.

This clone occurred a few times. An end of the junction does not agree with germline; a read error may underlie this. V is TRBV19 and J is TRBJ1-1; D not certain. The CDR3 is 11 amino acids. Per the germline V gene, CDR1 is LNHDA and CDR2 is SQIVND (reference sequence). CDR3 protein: CASSIGASLDF. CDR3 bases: TGTGCCAGTAGTATCGGAGCAAGCTTGGATTTT.

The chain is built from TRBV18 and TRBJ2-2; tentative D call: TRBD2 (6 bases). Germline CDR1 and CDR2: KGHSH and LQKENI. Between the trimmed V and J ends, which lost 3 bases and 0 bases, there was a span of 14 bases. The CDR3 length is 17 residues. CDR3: CASSPPVGGPNTGELFF. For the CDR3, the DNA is TGTGCCAGCTCACCCCCCGTCGGGGGACCGAACACCGGGGAGCTGTTTTTT.

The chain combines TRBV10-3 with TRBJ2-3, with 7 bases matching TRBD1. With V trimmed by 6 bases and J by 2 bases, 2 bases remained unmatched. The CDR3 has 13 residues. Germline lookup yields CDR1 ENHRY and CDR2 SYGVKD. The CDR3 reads CAIRGTATDTQYF. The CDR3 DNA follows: TGTGCCATCAGAGGGACAGCCACAGATACGCAGTATTTT.

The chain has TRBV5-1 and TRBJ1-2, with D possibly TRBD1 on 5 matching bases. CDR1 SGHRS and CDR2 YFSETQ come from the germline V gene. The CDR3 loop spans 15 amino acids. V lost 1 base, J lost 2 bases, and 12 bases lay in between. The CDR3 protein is CASSLNQGGNYGYTF. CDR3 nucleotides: TGCGCCAGCAGCTTGAATCAGGGCGGAAACTATGGCTACACCTTC.

CDR3 in amino acids: CASTGLAGTEQYF. CDR3 coding DNA: TGCGCCAGCACGGGACTAGCGGGAACCGAGCAGTACTTC. The rearrangement joins TRBV10-2 to TRBJ2-7, with TRBD2 identical over 13 bases. CDR1 is WSHSY and CDR2 is SAAADI in the germline V gene. CDR3 length equals 13 residues. Losses at the gene ends were 7 bases for V and 6 bases for J; bases not matched to a gene: 3.

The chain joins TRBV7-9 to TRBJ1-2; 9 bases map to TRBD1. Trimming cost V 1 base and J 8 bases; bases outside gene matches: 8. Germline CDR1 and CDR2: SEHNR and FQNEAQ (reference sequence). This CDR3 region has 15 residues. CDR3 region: CASSLEGGTGIGYTF. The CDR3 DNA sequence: TGTGCCAGCAGCTTAGAGGGAGGGACAGGGATCGGCTACACCTTC.

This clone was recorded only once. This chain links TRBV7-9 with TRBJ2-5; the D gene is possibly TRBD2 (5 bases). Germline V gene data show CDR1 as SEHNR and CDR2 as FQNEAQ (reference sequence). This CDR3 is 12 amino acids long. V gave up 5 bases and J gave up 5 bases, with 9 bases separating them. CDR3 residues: CASSQTGETQYF. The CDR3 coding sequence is TGTGCCAGCAGCCAAACGGGGGAGACCCAGTACTTC.

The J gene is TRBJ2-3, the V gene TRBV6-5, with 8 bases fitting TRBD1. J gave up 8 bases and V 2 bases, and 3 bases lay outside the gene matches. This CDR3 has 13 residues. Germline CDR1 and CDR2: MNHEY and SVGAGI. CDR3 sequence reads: CASSYTGGGTQYF. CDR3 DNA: TGTGCCAGCAGTTACACAGGGGGAGGTACGCAGTATTTT.

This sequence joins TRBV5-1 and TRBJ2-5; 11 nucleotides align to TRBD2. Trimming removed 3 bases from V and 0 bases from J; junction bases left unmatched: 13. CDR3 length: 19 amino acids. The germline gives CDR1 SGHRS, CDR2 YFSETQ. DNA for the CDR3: TGCGCCAGCAGCTGGGCCCAAACTAGCGGGGGCACGTACCAAGAGACCCAGTACTTC. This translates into CASSWAQTSGGTYQETQYF.

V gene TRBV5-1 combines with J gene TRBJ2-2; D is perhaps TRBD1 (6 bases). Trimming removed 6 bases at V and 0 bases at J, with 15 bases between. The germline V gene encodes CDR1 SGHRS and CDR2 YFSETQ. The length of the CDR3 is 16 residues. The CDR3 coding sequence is TGCGCCAGCAAATCGCACAGGGAGCCGAACACCGGGGAGCTGTTTTTT. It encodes CASKSHREPNTGELFF.

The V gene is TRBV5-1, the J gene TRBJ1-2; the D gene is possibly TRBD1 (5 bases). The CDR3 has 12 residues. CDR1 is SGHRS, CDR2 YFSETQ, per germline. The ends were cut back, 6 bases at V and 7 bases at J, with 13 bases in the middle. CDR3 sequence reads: CASTSLQGGYTF. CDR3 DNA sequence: TGCGCCAGCACCTCCCTTCAGGGTGGCTACACCTTC.

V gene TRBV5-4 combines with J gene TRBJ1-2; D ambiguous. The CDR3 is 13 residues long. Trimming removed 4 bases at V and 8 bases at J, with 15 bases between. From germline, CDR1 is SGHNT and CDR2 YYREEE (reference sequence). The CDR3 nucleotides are TGTGCCAGCAGCGTTGGTCGGGAGGGAGGCTACACCTTC. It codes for CASSVGREGGYTF.

The chain's CDR3 is CASSTDRPSLEQYF. DNA for the CDR3: TGCGCCAGCAGCACAGACAGGCCCTCCCTCGAGCAGTACTTC. The chain combines TRBV5-1 with TRBJ2-5; a possible D gene is TRBD1 (6 bases). The J call may not be correct, given that the DNA end is closer to TRBJ2-7. CDR1 and CDR2 (germline): SGHRS, YFSETQ. The CDR3 has 14 amino acids.

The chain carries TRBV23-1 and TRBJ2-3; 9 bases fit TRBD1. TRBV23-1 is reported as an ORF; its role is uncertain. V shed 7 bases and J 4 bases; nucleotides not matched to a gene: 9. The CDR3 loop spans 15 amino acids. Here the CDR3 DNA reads TGCGCCAGCACCCCCCGAGGACAGGGGCCAGATACGCAGTATTTT. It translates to CASTPRGQGPDTQYF.

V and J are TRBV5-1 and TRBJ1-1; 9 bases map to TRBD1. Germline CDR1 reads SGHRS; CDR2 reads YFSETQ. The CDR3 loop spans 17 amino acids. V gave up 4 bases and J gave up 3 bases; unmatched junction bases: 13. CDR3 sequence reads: CASSPRGQGYLYTEAFF. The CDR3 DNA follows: TGCGCCAGCAGCCCGAGGGGACAGGGATACCTATACACTGAAGCTTTCTTT. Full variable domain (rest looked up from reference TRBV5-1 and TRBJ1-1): KAGVTQTPRYLIKTRGQQVTLSCSPISGHRSVSWYQQTPGQGLQFLFEYFSETQRNKGNFPGRFSGRQFSNSRSEMNVSTLELGDSALYLCASSPRGQGYLYTEAFFGQGTRLTVV.

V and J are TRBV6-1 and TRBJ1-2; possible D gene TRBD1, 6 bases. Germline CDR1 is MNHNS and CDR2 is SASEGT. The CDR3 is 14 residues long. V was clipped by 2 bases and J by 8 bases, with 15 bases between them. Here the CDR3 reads CASSEFEQGMGYTF. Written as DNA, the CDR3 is TGTGCCAGCAGTGAATTTGAACAGGGTATGGGCTACACCTTC.

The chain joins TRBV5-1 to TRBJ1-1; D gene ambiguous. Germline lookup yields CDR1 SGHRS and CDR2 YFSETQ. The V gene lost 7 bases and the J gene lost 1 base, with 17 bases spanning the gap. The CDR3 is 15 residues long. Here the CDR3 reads CASRAGVGPNTEAFF. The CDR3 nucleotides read TGCGCCAGCCGCGCGGGCGTCGGGCCGAACACTGAAGCTTTCTTT.

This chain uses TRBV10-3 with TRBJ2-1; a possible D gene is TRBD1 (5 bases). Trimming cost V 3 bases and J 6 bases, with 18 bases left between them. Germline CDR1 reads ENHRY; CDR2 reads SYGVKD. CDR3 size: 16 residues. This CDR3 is CAISDPNRIGINEQFF. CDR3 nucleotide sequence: TGTGCCATCAGTGACCCTAACAGGATCGGAATCAATGAGCAGTTCTTC.